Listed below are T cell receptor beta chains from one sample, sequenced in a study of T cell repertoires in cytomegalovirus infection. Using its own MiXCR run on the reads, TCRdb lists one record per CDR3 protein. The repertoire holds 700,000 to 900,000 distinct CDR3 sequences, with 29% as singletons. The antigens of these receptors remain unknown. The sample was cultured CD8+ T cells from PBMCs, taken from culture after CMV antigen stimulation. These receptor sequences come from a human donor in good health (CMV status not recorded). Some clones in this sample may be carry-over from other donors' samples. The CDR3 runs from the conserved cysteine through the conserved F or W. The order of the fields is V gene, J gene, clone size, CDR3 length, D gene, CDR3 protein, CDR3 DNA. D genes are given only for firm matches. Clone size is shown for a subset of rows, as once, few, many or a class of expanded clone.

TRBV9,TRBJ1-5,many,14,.,CASSTGGGNQPQHF,TGTGCCAGCAGTACGGGGGGGGGCAATCAGCCCCAGCATTTT
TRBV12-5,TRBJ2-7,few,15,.,CASGFGTQDIYEQYF,TGTGCTAGTGGTTTTGGCACTCAAGATATCTACGAGCAGTACTTC
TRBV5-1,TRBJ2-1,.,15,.,CASSLYAGSYNEQFF,TGCGCCAGCAGCTTGTATGCCGGCTCCTACAATGAGCAGTTCTTC
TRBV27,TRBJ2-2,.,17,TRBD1,CASSLLPTGVRVGELFF,TGTGCCAGCAGTCTCCTACCGACAGGGGTCCGAGTCGGGGAGCTGTTTTTT
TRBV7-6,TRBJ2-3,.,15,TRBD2,CASGRLAGFTDTQYF,TGTGCCAGCGGGCGACTAGCGGGGTTTACAGATACGCAGTATTTT
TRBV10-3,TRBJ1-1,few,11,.,CAISYGDEAFF,TGTGCCATCAGCTATGGTGATGAAGCTTTCTTT
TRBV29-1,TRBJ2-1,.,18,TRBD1,CSVGNTGEGGLRWNEQFF,TGCAGCGTTGGGAATACAGGGGAAGGCGGTCTAAGGTGGAATGAGCAGTTCTTC
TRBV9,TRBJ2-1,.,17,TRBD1,CASSGNRDRGVYNEQFF,TGTGCCAGCAGCGGGAACCGGGACAGGGGGGTTTACAATGAGCAGTTCTTC
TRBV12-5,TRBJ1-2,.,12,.,CASGSPNLGYTF,TGTGCTAGTGGTTCCCCGAACCTGGGCTACACCTTC
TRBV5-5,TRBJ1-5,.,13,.,CASSLPGDQPQHF,TGTGCCAGCAGCCTGCCAGGGGATCAGCCCCAGCATTTT
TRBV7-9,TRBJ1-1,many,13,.,CASSFEGNTEAFF,TGTGCCAGCAGCTTTGAGGGGAACACTGAAGCTTTCTTT
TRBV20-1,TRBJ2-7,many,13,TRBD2,CSARGTTDPLQYF,TGCAGTGCTAGGGGGACTACGGATCCGCTCCAGTACTTC
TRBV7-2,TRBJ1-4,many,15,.,CASSLVGQFHEKLFF,TGTGCCAGCAGCTTAGTAGGCCAGTTCCATGAAAAACTGTTTTTT
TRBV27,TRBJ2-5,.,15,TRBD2,CASSAGTTVQETQYF,TGTGCCAGCAGCGCCGGGACTACCGTCCAAGAGACCCAGTACTTC
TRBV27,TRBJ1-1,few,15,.,CASSLSIIGSTEAFF,TGTGCCAGCAGTTTATCGATCATAGGCTCCACTGAAGCTTTCTTT
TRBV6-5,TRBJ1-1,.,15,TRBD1,CASTATRTGETEAFF,TGTGCCAGCACCGCCACTCGGACAGGGGAGACTGAAGCTTTCTTT
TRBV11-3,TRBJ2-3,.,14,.,CASSHRQSPDTQYF,TGTGCCAGCAGCCACCGACAGAGTCCAGATACGCAGTATTTT
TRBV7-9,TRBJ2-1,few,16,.,CASSLGQRSSYNEQFF,TGTGCCAGCAGCTTAGGACAGAGAAGCTCCTACAATGAGCAGTTCTTC
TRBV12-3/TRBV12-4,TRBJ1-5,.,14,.,CASSPDRLNQPQHF,TGTGCCAGCAGTCCGGACAGACTCAATCAGCCCCAGCATTTT
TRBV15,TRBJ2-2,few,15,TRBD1,CATSSRTGETGELFF,TGTGCCACCAGCTCACGGACAGGGGAAACCGGGGAGCTGTTTTTT
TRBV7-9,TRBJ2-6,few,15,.,CATRDSGVGANVLTF,TGTGCCACCAGGGACTCGGGGGTTGGGGCCAACGTCCTGACTTTC
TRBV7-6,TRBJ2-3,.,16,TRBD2,CASSWLAGGPRDTQYF,TGTGCCAGCAGCTGGCTAGCGGGGGGGCCTAGAGATACGCAGTATTTT
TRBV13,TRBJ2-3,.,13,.,CASSLSSGNTQYF,TGTGCCAGCAGCTTAAGCTCCGGAAATACGCAGTATTTT
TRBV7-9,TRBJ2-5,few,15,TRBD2,CASSFPAGGQETQYF,TGTGCCAGCAGCTTCCCGGCGGGGGGGCAAGAGACCCAGTACTTC
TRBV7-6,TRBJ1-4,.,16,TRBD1,CASGLSPGTGGEKLFF,TGTGCCAGCGGGCTTTCGCCCGGGACAGGGGGTGAAAAACTGTTTTTT
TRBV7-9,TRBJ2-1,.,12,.,CASSLVATEQFF,TGTGCCAGCAGCTTAGTGGCGACTGAGCAGTTCTTC
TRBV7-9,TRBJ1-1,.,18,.,CASSLIARFVGHRTEAFF,TGTGCCAGCAGCTTAATTGCGCGATTCGTCGGACATCGGACTGAAGCTTTCTTT
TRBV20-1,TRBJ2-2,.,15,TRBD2,CSAREGTRGTGELFF,TGCAGTGCTAGAGAGGGGACTAGAGGTACCGGGGAGCTGTTTTTT
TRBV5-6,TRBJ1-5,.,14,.,CASSLAARDQPQHF,TGTGCCAGCAGCTTGGCAGCGAGGGATCAGCCCCAGCATTTT
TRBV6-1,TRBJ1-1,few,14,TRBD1,CASRVRGMNTEAFF,TGTGCCAGCAGAGTCAGGGGGATGAACACTGAAGCTTTCTTT
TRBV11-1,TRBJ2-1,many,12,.,CASSINYNEQFF,TGTGCCAGCAGCATCAACTACAATGAGCAGTTCTTC
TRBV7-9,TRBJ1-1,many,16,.,CASSLEEVRANTEAFF,TGTGCCAGCAGCTTAGAGGAGGTCCGGGCGAACACTGAAGCTTTCTTT
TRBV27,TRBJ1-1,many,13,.,CASSLGGRSEAFF,TGTGCCAGCAGTTTAGGCGGAAGGAGTGAAGCTTTCTTT
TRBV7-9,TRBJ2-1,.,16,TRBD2,CASSIGTSGPYNEQFF,TGTGCCAGCAGCATAGGGACTAGCGGTCCGTACAATGAGCAGTTCTTC
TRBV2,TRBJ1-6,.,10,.,CASRGSPLHF,TGTGCCAGCAGGGGATCACCCCTCCACTTT
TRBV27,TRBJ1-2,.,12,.,CASGGPFLGYTF,TGTGCCAGCGGAGGACCTTTTTTGGGCTACACCTTC
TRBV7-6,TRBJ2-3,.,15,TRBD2,CASSSIAGGTDTLYF,TGTGCCAGCAGCTCAATAGCGGGGGGCACAGATACGCTGTATTTC
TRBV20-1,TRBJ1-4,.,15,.,CSALLGRATNEKLFF,TGCAGTGCCCTCCTGGGCAGGGCAACTAATGAAAAACTGTTTTTT
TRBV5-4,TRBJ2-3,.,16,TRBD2,CASSSLAGARTDTQYF,TGTGCCAGCAGCTCCCTAGCGGGGGCGCGCACAGATACGCAGTATTTT
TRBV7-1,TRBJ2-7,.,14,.,CASSPRDTAYEQYF,TGTGCCAGCAGCCCCCGGGACACCGCCTACGAGCAGTACTTC
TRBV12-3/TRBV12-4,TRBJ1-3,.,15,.,CASSTRHNSGNTIYF,TGTGCCAGCAGTACCAGACACAACTCTGGAAACACCATATATTTT
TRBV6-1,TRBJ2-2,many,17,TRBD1,CASSFTYRGLSTGELFF,TGTGCCAGCAGTTTTACCTACAGGGGTCTCAGCACCGGGGAGCTGTTTTTT